These 19 T cell receptor beta chains share one sample of origin, sequenced in a study of shared clonotypes between healthy human individuals. Data came from immunoSEQ multiplex PCR; TCRdb stores just in-frame clones and leaves some out. This table has about 470,000 clones, around 79% appearing once. Sequenced input: PBMCs. The receptors were sampled from a woman aged 35 to 49 in good health. Some clones in this sample may be carry-over from other donors' samples.

V usage is TRBV5-1 and J usage is TRBJ2-1; 10 bases are shared with TRBD2. V lost 4 bases, J lost 4 bases, and 8 bases stayed unmatched. CDR1 and CDR2 from the germline V gene are SGHRS and YFSETQ. CDR3 length: 16 amino acids. CDR3 sequence (DNA): TGCGCCAGCAGCCGGACAGGACTAGCGGAGTACAATGAGCAGTTCTTC. Translation gives CASSRTGLAEYNEQFF. Combining the CDR3 with reference TRBV5-1 and TRBJ2-1 gives the whole variable domain KAGVTQTPRYLIKTRGQQVTLSCSPISGHRSVSWYQQTPGQGLQFLFEYFSETQRNKGNFPGRFSGRQFSNSRSEMNVSTLELGDSALYLCASSRTGLAEYNEQFFGPGTRLTVL.

CDR3 in amino acids: CAWSVLVQSIAKNIQYF. CDR3 bases: TGTGCCTGGAGTGTACTGGTACAAAGTATAGCCAAAAACATTCAGTACTTC. The V call is TRBV30, the J call TRBJ2-4; D gene ambiguous. The CDR3 is 17 amino acids. Trimming removed 0 bases at V and 0 bases at J, with 15 bases between. CDR1 and CDR2 from the germline V gene are GTSNPN and SVGIG (reference sequence).

This clone has only one observation. CDR3 residues: CASSEGTSGSYNEQFF. Here the CDR3 DNA reads TGTGCCAGCAGCGAGGGGACTAGCGGGTCCTACAATGAGCAGTTCTTC. This chain joins TRBV5-4 and TRBJ2-1; 12 bases align to TRBD2. Germline CDR1 SGHNT, CDR2 YYREEE (reference sequence). V shed 4 bases, J shed 1 base, and the junction held 3 bases outside the gene matches. The CDR3 sequence is 16 residues long.

The rearrangement uses TRBV7-9 and TRBJ1-5; tentative D call: TRBD1 (6 bases). The length of the CDR3 is 17 residues. Germline CDR1 and CDR2: SEHNR and FQNEAQ (reference sequence). The germline V and J ends were trimmed by 1 base and 4 bases, with 17 bases remaining between them. CDR3 coding DNA: TGTGCCAGCAGCTTAGAAGTTTGGGGGGCGCGGAATCAGCCCCAGCATTTT. Encoded protein: CASSLEVWGARNQPQHF.

As to this clone: Distinct nucleotide sequences in the sample also encode this CDR3. The chain recombines TRBV9 with TRBJ2-2; D is uncertain. CDR3 length: 13 amino acids. V gave up 5 bases and J gave up 2 bases, with 7 bases separating them. The germline CDR1 and CDR2 sequences are SGDLS and YYNGEE. DNA for the CDR3: TGTGCCAGCAGGGGCCTAAACACCGGGGAGCTGTTTTTT. Translation: CASRGLNTGELFF.

This chain joins TRBV30 and TRBJ1-5; tentative D call: TRBD1 (5 bases). Trimming left V 1 base short and J 2 bases short, with 9 bases between. Looked up from germline, CDR1 is GTSNPN and CDR2 is SVGIG (reference sequence). The CDR3 is 14 residues long. The CDR3 DNA follows: TGTGCCTGGAGTGAGGCGGGGGGCAATCAGCCCCAGCATTTT. Translating gives CAWSEAGGNQPQHF.

This chain links TRBV7-2 with TRBJ2-2, with 7 bases that match TRBD2. The CDR3 has 16 residues. CDR1 is SGHTA and CDR2 is FQGNSA in the germline V gene. The junction had 9 bases not matched to a gene; V was cut back by 5 bases and J by 3 bases. CDR3 loop: CASSITSVRDTGELFF. The DNA of the CDR3 is TGTGCCAGCAGCATTACTAGCGTCCGGGACACCGGGGAGCTGTTTTTT.

This clone has at least ten counts. This chain uses TRBV5-1 with TRBJ2-3; D gene uncertain. Per germline, CDR1 SGHRS and CDR2 YFSETQ. CDR3 size: 11 residues. Trimming left V 0 bases short and J 6 bases short, with 2 bases between. The CDR3 reads CASSLGDTQYF. CDR3 sequence (DNA): TGCGCCAGCAGCTTGGGGGATACGCAGTATTTT.

This clone appeared a single time. V and J are TRBV4-2 and TRBJ2-7; no firm D call. CDR3 length: 14 amino acids. In germline, CDR1 is LGHNA, CDR2 YNFKEQ. Between the trimmed V and J ends, which lost 4 bases and 6 bases, there was a span of 16 bases. CDR3 nucleotides: TGTGCCAGCAGCCCCGGCCCGGAGAAGTCCGAGCAGTACTTC. As protein: CASSPGPEKSEQYF.

The gene calls are TRBV7-9 and TRBJ2-1; 9 positions match TRBD2. J gave up 4 bases and V 2 bases, and 3 bases lay outside the gene matches. The length of the CDR3 is 15 residues. Germline loops: CDR1 SEHNR, CDR2 FQNEAQ (reference sequence). The CDR3 DNA is TGTGCCAGCAGCTTACTAGCGGGACAATACAATGAGCAGTTCTTC. The encoded protein is CASSLLAGQYNEQFF.

V is TRBV2 and J is TRBJ2-1, with 12 bases lining up with TRBD1. Germline values: CDR1 SNHLY, CDR2 FYNNEI. V was pared by 8 bases and J by 6 bases, with 2 bases of the junction left unmatched. The CDR3 has 13 residues. In DNA, the CDR3 is TGTGCCAGCCTGGGACAGGGGGCCAATGAGCAGTTCTTC. Translating it yields CASLGQGANEQFF. Based on the CDR3 plus reference TRBV2 and TRBJ2-1, the full variable domain is EPEVTQTPSHQVTQMGQEVILRCVPISNHLYFYWYRQILGQKVEFLVSFYNNEISEKSEIFDDQFSVERPDGSNFTLKIRSTKLEDSAMYFCASLGQGANEQFFGPGTRLTVL.

The V and J genes are TRBV27 and TRBJ2-1; no reliable D call. The V gene lost 7 bases and the J gene lost 0 bases, with 13 bases spanning the gap. Germline V CDR1 and CDR2: MNHEY, SMNVEV (reference sequence). The CDR3 has 15 amino acids. In nucleotides, the CDR3 is TGTGCCAGCATGTTACTTCCTAGCTCCTACAATGAGCAGTTCTTC. Translation gives CASMLLPSSYNEQFF.

This chain links TRBV5-1 with TRBJ1-2; no firm D call. Germline V lookup: CDR1 SGHRS, CDR2 YFSETQ. V lost 0 bases, J lost 2 bases, and 11 bases lay in between. This CDR3 spans 15 amino acids. The CDR3 protein is CASSLEIQTNYGYTF. In DNA, the CDR3 is TGCGCCAGCAGCTTGGAAATACAGACGAACTATGGCTACACCTTC.

This clone was found a few times. The chain couples TRBV6-6 to TRBJ2-1, with 11 bases aligning to TRBD2. The V segment lost 5 bases and the J segment 6 bases; nucleotides outside the gene matches: 6. This CDR3 has 15 amino acids. Germline V lookup: CDR1 MNHNY, CDR2 SVGAGI (reference sequence). CDR3: CASSKTSGEVNEQFF. The CDR3, as DNA: TGTGCCAGCAGTAAGACTAGCGGGGAGGTCAATGAGCAGTTCTTC.

V is TRBV5-5 and J is TRBJ2-5; maybe TRBD2 (5 bases). V lost 1 base to trimming and J lost 4 bases, with 14 bases between them. The CDR3 sequence is 15 residues long. Germline V gives CDR1 SGHKS, CDR2 YYEKEE (reference sequence). The CDR3 region is CASSLNLHRGETQYF. DNA of the CDR3: TGTGCCAGCAGCTTGAATCTTCATCGGGGAGAGACCCAGTACTTC.

This clone was recorded only once. CDR3: CASSPGLEGETQYF. CDR3 coding DNA: TGTGCCAGCTCACCGGGACTAGAAGGAGAGACCCAGTACTTC. The chain combines TRBV18 with TRBJ2-5, with TRBD2 matching over 8 bases. In germline, CDR1 is KGHSH, CDR2 LQKENI. There are 14 residues in the CDR3. The V gene end was trimmed by 3 bases and the J gene end by 4 bases; junction bases not matched to a gene: 4. Full variable domain (outside the CDR3, taken from reference TRBV18 and TRBJ2-5): NAGVMQNPRHLVRRRGQEARLRCSPMKGHSHVYWYRQLPEEGLKFMVYLQKENIIDESGMPKERFSAEFPKEGPSILRIQQVVRGDSAAYFCASSPGLEGETQYFGPGTRLLVL.

V usage is TRBV4-3 and J usage is TRBJ2-6; possibly TRBD1 or TRBD2 for D (5 bases each). Trimming shortened V by 5 bases and J by 1 base, and 9 bases separated the two germline ends. Germline CDR1 and CDR2: LGHNA and YSLEER. The CDR3 length is 15 residues. CDR3 in DNA: TGCGCCAGCAGCAATGAGGGGTCTGGGGCCAACGTCCTGACTTTC. This translates into CASSNEGSGANVLTF.

The chain employs TRBV6-1 and TRBJ2-7; D unresolved. This CDR3 has 15 residues. Germline V gives CDR1 MNHNS, CDR2 SASEGT. The V gene lost 3 bases and the J gene lost 3 bases, with 15 bases spanning the gap. CDR3 sequence (DNA): TGTGCCAGCAGTGATTCTGGGCAGAGTAGCTACGAGCAGTACTTC. Translation gives CASSDSGQSSYEQYF.

The chain joins TRBV6-5 to TRBJ2-2; 10 bases line up with TRBD2. The germline CDR1 and CDR2 sequences are MNHEY and SVGAGI. The CDR3 totals 15 residues. Trimming at V came to 2 bases and at J to 7 bases, leaving 4 bases not matched to a gene. The CDR3: CASSYALAGVGELFF. CDR3 nucleotides: TGTGCCAGCAGTTACGCTCTAGCGGGAGTCGGGGAGCTGTTTTTT.